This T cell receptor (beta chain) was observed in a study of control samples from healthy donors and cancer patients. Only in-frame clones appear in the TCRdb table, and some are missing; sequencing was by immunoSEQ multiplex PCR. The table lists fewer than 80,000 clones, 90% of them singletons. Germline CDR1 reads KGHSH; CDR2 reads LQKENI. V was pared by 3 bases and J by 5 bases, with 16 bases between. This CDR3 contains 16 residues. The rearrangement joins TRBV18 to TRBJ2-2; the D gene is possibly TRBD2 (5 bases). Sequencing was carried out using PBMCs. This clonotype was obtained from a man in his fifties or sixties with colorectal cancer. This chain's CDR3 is CASSPPEGRGTGELFF. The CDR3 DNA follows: TGTGCCAGCTCACCGCCGGAAGGGCGCGGGACCGGGGAGCTGTTTTTT.